These 10 T cell receptor beta chains were sequenced from one sample in a study of blood T cell repertoires in COVID-19. Repertoires were generated with immunoSEQ multiplex PCR, while TCRdb's copy carries only in-frame clones and drops some. The table shows tens of thousands of clones, with under 85% occurring only once. Sequencing used peripheral blood. The receptor source for this set is a man aged 65 to 79 with acute or convalescent COVID-19.

The V and J genes are TRBV7-2 and TRBJ2-5; the D gene is possibly TRBD2 (7 bases). The V and J ends lost 1 base and 3 bases respectively, with 12 bases between them. This CDR3 is 15 amino acids long. CDR1 and CDR2 from the germline V gene are SGHTA and FQGNSA. The CDR3 sequence is CASSLGWGGKETQYF. The CDR3, as DNA: TGTGCCAGCAGCTTAGGATGGGGGGGCAAAGAGACCCAGTACTTC.

The chain uses TRBV3-1 (or the pseudogene TRBV3-2) and TRBJ2-5; D unresolved. The V gene lost 1 base and the J gene lost 4 bases, with 4 bases spanning the gap. Germline loops: CDR1 LGHDT, CDR2 YNNKEL (reference sequence). CDR3 length equals 12 residues. The CDR3 sequence: CASSQGAETQYF. Here the CDR3 DNA reads TGTGCCAGCAGCCAAGGAGCAGAGACCCAGTACTTC.

V usage is TRBV2 and J usage is TRBJ1-1; D gene unclear. V gave up 0 bases and J gave up 5 bases, with 7 bases separating them. Germline CDR1 and CDR2: SNHLY and FYNNEI. The CDR3 covers 13 residues. The CDR3 loop reads CASSEARVTEAFF. CDR3 nucleotides: TGTGCCAGCAGTGAAGCAAGAGTTACTGAAGCTTTCTTT.

A single count supports this clone. This chain links TRBV5-4 with TRBJ2-5, with TRBD1 identical over 10 bases. Germline trimming cut 1 base from V and 5 bases from J; bases unmatched to any gene: 8. Per germline, CDR1 SGHNT and CDR2 YYREEE (reference sequence). The CDR3 covers 16 residues. This chain's CDR3 is CASSLLAGQGIETQYF. The CDR3 region has the DNA TGTGCCAGCAGCTTGTTGGCGGGACAGGGGATTGAGACCCAGTACTTC.

This clone was detected a few times. The chain carries TRBV2 and TRBJ1-2, with a tentative D call TRBD1 (6 bases). Germline-derived CDR1 and CDR2 are SNHLY and FYNNEI. CDR3 length: 12 amino acids. Trimming left V 6 bases short and J 4 bases short, with 9 bases between. CDR3 protein: CASRDSTYGYTF. Written as DNA, the CDR3 is TGTGCCAGCAGGGACAGCACCTATGGCTACACCTTC.

This rearrangement joins TRBV2 to TRBJ1-1, with D possibly being TRBD1 (6 bases). This CDR3 is built from 14 residues. CDR1 SNHLY and CDR2 FYNNEI come from the germline V gene. V shed 6 bases and J shed 6 bases, with 17 bases lying between them. The CDR3 sequence: CASSFQGMSAEAFF. Here the CDR3 DNA reads TGTGCCAGCAGCTTTCAGGGGATGTCGGCTGAAGCTTTCTTT.

For the CDR3, the DNA is TGTGCCAGCTCACCCAGACAGAACGCTAATGAAAAACTGTTTTTT. Translated: CASSPRQNANEKLFF. V and J are TRBV18 and TRBJ1-4, with D possibly TRBD1 on 5 matching bases. CDR1 is KGHSH and CDR2 is LQKENI in the germline V gene. The CDR3 is 15 residues long. With 3 bases removed from V and 3 bases from J, the gap between germline ends came to 11 bases.

The rearrangement uses TRBV4-2 and TRBJ2-1; 9 bases map to TRBD2. Trimming cost V 0 bases and J 9 bases; bases outside gene matches: 15. This CDR3 region has 18 residues. The germline V gene encodes CDR1 LGHNA and CDR2 YNFKEQ. CDR3 nucleotides: TGTGCCAGCAGCCAAGATGGTGGAGCGGGGGGTCTACCTAGTGAGCAGTTCTTC. Its translation is CASSQDGGAGGLPSEQFF.

The V and J genes are TRBV15 and TRBJ1-5; 9 nucleotides align to TRBD1. This CDR3 has 15 residues. CDR1 is LNHNV and CDR2 is YYDKDF in the germline V gene (reference sequence). V was pared by 2 bases and J by 8 bases, with 7 bases of the junction left unmatched. The CDR3 loop is CATSRKSGQGEPQHF. Written as DNA, the CDR3 is TGTGCCACCAGCAGAAAGTCGGGACAGGGTGAGCCCCAGCATTTT.

The chain is built from TRBV6-1 and TRBJ1-4, with D hard to call. Per germline, CDR1 MNHNS and CDR2 SASEGT. The ends were cut back, 1 base at V and 3 bases at J, with 6 bases in the middle. The CDR3 is 14 residues long. The CDR3 region has the DNA TGTGCCAGCAGTGAAGGTTCCGCTAATGAAAAACTGTTTTTT. Its protein is CASSEGSANEKLFF.